This T cell receptor beta chain was observed in a study of CD8+ T cells in alopecia areata. About the research overall: Twice daily, treated patients received 5 to 10 mg of oral tofacitinib. Tofacitinib treatment spanned 6 to 18 months, with 6 months off drug afterward. Whole-study findings and limits: Normal scalp had lower clonality than lesional scalp, with alopecia totalis/universalis lesions showing this most strongly. Researchers reported that TCR sharing among patients proved less clear than in mice, possibly HLA-linked.

Germline V lookup: CDR1 LNHDA, CDR2 SQIVND (reference sequence). The V and J ends lost 3 bases and 3 bases respectively, with 10 bases between them. CDR3 length: 14 residues. Isolated RNA was reverse transcribed into cDNA used as the sequencing template. Assay: immunoSEQ multiplex PCR; the TCRdb copy retains only in-frame clones and omits some. The sample carries more than 95,000 clones, 41% recorded once. This clone has more than one count but fewer than ten. The antigen is not known. Sample: CD4+ T cells sorted from blood. This sequence originates from a human donor with alopecia areata. The gene calls are TRBV19 and TRBJ2-3; D gene ambiguous. The CDR3 coding sequence is TGTGCCAGTAGTATCTCCGACGTGACAGATACGCAGTATTTT. Encoded protein: CASSISDVTDTQYF.